The 14 T cell receptor beta chains below all came from one sample that was sequenced in a study of blood T cells in healthy people across ages (dated by TCRdb to between 2014 and 2017). The library was made by 5' RACE. Instrument used: Illumina HiSeq 2500. A second PCR of about 7 to 12 cycles was performed with a sample-barcoded 5' primer and a J-beta primer mix. TCRdb redid the processing of the public reads, applying fastp at Q25 and MiXCR, and retained in-frame beta chains. When rows share a CDR3 protein, they turn into one entry using the most common DNA and genes. In all, the sample holds around 1.7 million distinct CDR3 sequences, and roughly 27% of those were seen once. Around 7.7% of the sample is held by the ten biggest clonotypes. Sequencing was done on a sample of blood. These receptor sequences come from a woman in her thirties in good health.

The chain joins TRBV29-1 to TRBJ1-1; 7 bases line up with TRBD1. Germline CDR1 reads SQVTM; CDR2 reads ANQGSEA. Losses at the gene ends were 3 bases for V and 5 bases for J; bases not matched to a gene: 12. CDR3 size: 15 residues. The CDR3 reads CSVENPTRGRTEAFF. The CDR3 DNA follows: TGCAGCGTTGAGAACCCGACGAGGGGGCGGACTGAAGCTTTCTTT.

As to this clonotype: A much larger clone lies one base from this, so it may be a read error. The chain joins TRBV7-2 to TRBJ2-6; perhaps D is TRBD1 or TRBD2 (5 bases each). Trimming removed 11 bases from V and 4 bases from J, with 15 bases in between. There are 14 residues in the CDR3. Germline CDR1 SGHTA, CDR2 FQGNSA. The CDR3: CACLRGAGANVLTF. The CDR3 DNA reads TGTGCCTGTTTGAGAGGGGCCGGGGCCAACGTCCTGACTTTC.

This clonotype was seen a handful of times. The chain joins TRBV7-2 to TRBJ1-1, with unresolved D. The ends were cut back, 5 bases at V and 1 base at J, with 11 bases in the middle. Germline CDR1 SGHTA, CDR2 FQGNSA. This CDR3 contains 14 residues. In DNA, the CDR3 is TGTGCCAGCAGCCGCGACCACTCGAACACTGAAGCTTTCTTT. Translation: CASSRDHSNTEAFF.

This clonotype was observed a few times. The J gene is TRBJ1-6, the V gene TRBV5-1; D unresolved. The CDR3 is made up of 14 amino acids. The germline CDR1 and CDR2 sequences are SGHRS and YFSETQ. V was cut by 0 bases and J by 9 bases, with 10 bases left in between. The CDR3 nucleotides read TGCGCCAGCAGCTTGGAAATGCGGGCTTCACCCCTCCACTTT. Its protein is CASSLEMRASPLHF.

This rearrangement joins TRBV20-1 to TRBJ2-3; no clear D. This CDR3 is built from 13 residues. CDR1 and CDR2 (germline): DFQATT, SNEGSKA (reference sequence). V was trimmed by 7 bases and J by 4 bases, leaving 15 bases between them. CDR3 DNA: TGCAGTGTTACCCTTTCCGGCCCAGATACGCAGTATTTT. Translating it yields CSVTLSGPDTQYF.

This clonotype was found a few times. CDR3 bases: TGCAGCGCTATTTGGTCGGAGGTTTATAGAGTGGCTTTCTTT. Residues: CSAIWSEVYRVAFF. The rearrangement uses TRBV29-1 and TRBJ1-1; D is unclear. The CDR3 has 14 amino acids. Germline V gene sequence: CDR1 SQVTM, CDR2 ANQGSEA. V lost 7 bases, J lost 11 bases, and 26 bases lay in between. The full variable domain, in which reference TRBV29-1 and TRBJ1-1 provide the parts outside the CDR3, is SAVISQKPSRDICQRGTSLTIQCQVDSQVTMMFWYRQQPGQSLTLIATANQGSEATYESGFVIDKFPISRPNLTFSTLTVSNMSPEDSSIYLCSAIWSEVYRVAFFGQGTRLTVV.

This clonotype was seen a handful of times. The J gene is TRBJ2-3, the V gene TRBV28; D remains ambiguous. Deletions cut 6 bases from V and 5 bases from J, with 12 bases between. The germline V gene has CDR1 MDHEN and CDR2 SYDVKM. The CDR3 length is 13 residues. CDR3 sequence reads: CASRSPPRDTQYF. CDR3 nucleotide sequence: TGTGCCAGCAGGTCGCCCCCGAGAGATACGCAGTATTTT.

Of note for this clonotype: A read error may be the cause here, since a much bigger clone is one base away. V and J are TRBV7-2 and TRBJ2-5; TRBD2 aligns across 7 bases. Trimming at V came to 5 bases and at J to 11 bases, leaving 8 bases not matched to a gene. CDR3 size: 12 residues. From germline, CDR1 is SGHTA and CDR2 FQGNSA. The CDR3 spells CASSRWEGEQYF. The CDR3, as DNA: TGTGCCAGCAGCCGTTGGGAGGGTGAGCAGTACTTC.

This clonotype has only a few counts. This chain links TRBV4-2 with TRBJ2-5, with TRBD2 matching over 8 bases. Germline trimming cut 5 bases from V and 0 bases from J; bases unmatched to any gene: 11. Germline V gives CDR1 LGHNA, CDR2 YNFKEQ. This CDR3 is built from 17 residues. The CDR3 is CASSLNGGGPYQETQYF. The CDR3, as DNA: TGTGCCAGCAGCTTAAATGGCGGGGGGCCCTACCAAGAGACCCAGTACTTC.

V gene TRBV20-1 combines with J gene TRBJ2-7; TRBD2 is a possible D gene (7 bases). The CDR3 is 15 amino acids. V was trimmed by 0 bases and J by 3 bases, leaving 15 bases between them. Per the germline V gene, CDR1 is DFQATT and CDR2 is SNEGSKA (reference sequence). CDR3 protein: CSARDTGGGSYEQYF. In nucleotides, the CDR3 is TGCAGTGCTAGAGATACCGGGGGCGGGAGCTACGAGCAGTACTTC.

In its sample, this clonotype was seen many times. The rearrangement joins TRBV29-1 to TRBJ2-1; TRBD1 might be the D (5 bases). The CDR3 is 11 residues long. From germline, CDR1 is SQVTM and CDR2 ANQGSEA. With 1 base removed from V and 10 bases from J, the gap between germline ends came to 8 bases. The CDR3 sequence is CSVEGPGEQFF. The CDR3 nucleotides read TGCAGCGTTGAAGGGCCAGGGGAGCAGTTCTTC.

There are a few counts of this clonotype. The chain uses TRBV20-1 and TRBJ2-3, with D unresolved. The CDR3 runs to 12 residues. CDR1 DFQATT and CDR2 SNEGSKA come from the germline V gene (reference sequence). The germline V and J ends were trimmed by 2 bases and 4 bases, with 7 bases remaining between them. Written as DNA, the CDR3 is TGCAGTGCTAGACTAGTTCCAGATACGCAGTATTTT. Its translation: CSARLVPDTQYF.

Remarks on this clonotype: Mismatch with germline at one junction end may stem from a read error. CDR3 nucleotides: TGCGCCGGCAGCTCGGGCCTCGCGGGGGGGCCTAATCCTGAGCAGTTCTTC. It specifies CAGSSGLAGGPNPEQFF. The V call is TRBV5-1, the J call TRBJ2-1; TRBD2 aligns across 9 bases. Germline assignment: CDR1 SGHRS and CDR2 YFSETQ. The CDR3 contains 17 residues. The whole variable domain, filled in from reference TRBV5-1 and TRBJ2-1, reads KAGVTQTPRYLIKTRGQQVTLSCSPISGHRSVSWYQQTPGQGLQFLFEYFSETQRNKGNFPGRFSGRQFSNSRSEMNVSTLELGDSALYLCAGSSGLAGGPNPEQFFGPGTRLTVL.

V is TRBV4-1 and J is TRBJ2-3; no firm D call. The V end lost 1 base, the J end lost 0 bases, and 8 bases lay between the germline ends. The CDR3 covers 15 residues. Germline V lookup: CDR1 MGHRA, CDR2 YSYEKL. The CDR3 sequence: CASSQVVASTDTQYF. In DNA form, the CDR3 reads TGCGCCAGCAGCCAAGTGGTGGCTAGCACAGATACGCAGTATTTT.